These 23 T cell receptor beta chains were all obtained from the same sample, sequenced in a study of cytomegalovirus exposure and HLA in healthy donors. Primers for the PCR totalled 60 Vbeta and 13 Jbeta. Profiled with immunoSEQ multiplex PCR; TCRdb holds only in-frame clones, not every one. This sample has over 150,000 clones, with 87% found just once. Source material: PBMCs. The receptors shown here come from a woman in her 30s in good health and CMV-seronegative.

This clone appeared a single time. The gene calls are TRBV19 and TRBJ1-5; D gene uncertain. Trimming took 1 base from V and 1 from J, leaving 14 bases between them. This CDR3 has 17 residues. The V gene's germline CDR1 is LNHDA and CDR2 SQIVND (reference sequence). In DNA, the CDR3 is TGTGCCAGTAGTATAGGGCAATCGAGGGTAAGCAATCAGCCCCAGCATTTT. Its protein is CASSIGQSRVSNQPQHF.

The J gene is TRBJ1-1, the V gene TRBV6-5; 9 bases fit TRBD1. This CDR3 is built from 15 residues. Trimming took 5 bases from V and 5 from J; bases not matched to a gene: 9. Germline CDR1 and CDR2: MNHEY and SVGAGI. The CDR3, as DNA: TGTGCCAGCAGTACCTCGACAGGGGGTGGAACTGAAGCTTTCTTT. As protein: CASSTSTGGGTEAFF.

The table lists this clone with a few counts. The rearrangement uses TRBV4-3 and TRBJ1-1; D uncertain. Germline V lookup: CDR1 LGHNA, CDR2 YSLEER. The V end was cut by 4 bases, the J end by 1 base, with 7 bases between. This CDR3 comprises 13 residues. The CDR3 reads CASSRAGNTEAFF. CDR3 bases: TGCGCCAGCAGCCGAGCGGGGAACACTGAAGCTTTCTTT.

The gene calls are TRBV11-1 and TRBJ2-7; 10 bases align to TRBD2. V lost 5 bases, J lost 0 bases, and 4 bases stayed unmatched. The CDR3 length is 15 residues. Germline values: CDR1 SGHAT, CDR2 FQDESV (reference sequence). CDR3 DNA sequence: TGTGCCAGCAGCCCCCGGACTAGCGGCTCCTACGAGCAGTACTTC. Translating gives CASSPRTSGSYEQYF.

The chain uses TRBV4-1 and TRBJ2-7, with D tentatively TRBD2 (6 bases). The V and J ends lost 5 bases and 1 base respectively, with 21 bases between them. This CDR3 contains 17 residues. CDR1 MGHRA and CDR2 YSYEKL come from the germline V gene. The CDR3 DNA follows: TGCGCCAGCAGCTACGCCGCGGGGCCCCAATCATCCTACGAGCAGTACTTC. It yields the protein CASSYAAGPQSSYEQYF.

This sequence joins TRBV5-6 and TRBJ2-7, with 16 bases identical to TRBD2. This CDR3 has 17 residues. The junction had 4 bases not matched to a gene; V was cut back by 4 bases and J by 0 bases. CDR1 and CDR2 from the germline V gene are SGHDT and YYEEEE. The CDR3 reads CASSGGLAGGLSYEQYF. The DNA of the CDR3 is TGTGCCAGCAGCGGGGGACTAGCGGGGGGGCTCTCCTACGAGCAGTACTTC. Full variable domain (outside the CDR3, taken from reference TRBV5-6 and TRBJ2-7): DAGVTQSPTHLIKTRGQQVTLRCSPKSGHDTVSWYQQALGQGPQFIFQYYEEEERQRGNFPDRFSGHQFPNYSSELNVNALLLGDSALYLCASSGGLAGGLSYEQYFGPGTRLTVT.

The CDR3, as DNA: TGTGCCGCTGACGGGACAGGGGCCTACGAGCAGTACTTC. Translation: CAADGTGAYEQYF. This chain links TRBV28 with TRBJ2-7, with TRBD1 identical over 10 bases. Germline V gene lookup returns CDR1 MDHEN and CDR2 SYDVKM. The CDR3 is 13 amino acids. With V trimmed by 11 bases and J by 2 bases, 6 bases remained unmatched.

The chain carries TRBV5-6 and TRBJ2-1; a weak D match, TRBD1 (5 bases). Trimming took 0 bases from V and 6 from J, leaving 19 bases between them. Germline V lookup: CDR1 SGHDT, CDR2 YYEEEE. This CDR3 has 17 residues. CDR3 sequence (DNA): TGTGCCAGCAGCTTGGCCCGGCAGGGTTGGTTGCGCAATGAGCAGTTCTTC. Protein: CASSLARQGWLRNEQFF. Filled out from reference TRBV5-6 and TRBJ2-1, the complete variable domain reads DAGVTQSPTHLIKTRGQQVTLRCSPKSGHDTVSWYQQALGQGPQFIFQYYEEEERQRGNFPDRFSGHQFPNYSSELNVNALLLGDSALYLCASSLARQGWLRNEQFFGPGTRLTVL.

V is TRBV15 and J is TRBJ2-2, with a tentative D call TRBD2 (6 bases). V was shortened by 4 bases and J by 6 bases, with 15 bases between the two germline ends. This CDR3 comprises 15 residues. The germline gives CDR1 LNHNV, CDR2 YYDKDF (reference sequence). CDR3 sequence: CATSKYLGEAGELFF. The CDR3 DNA reads as TGTGCCACCAGCAAGTATCTAGGGGAGGCCGGGGAGCTGTTTTTT.

J is TRBJ2-7 and V is TRBV27; 10 nucleotides agree with TRBD1. Germline CDR1 and CDR2: MNHEY and SMNVEV (reference sequence). Trimming cost V 4 bases and J 5 bases; bases outside gene matches: 8. The CDR3 loop spans 15 amino acids. For the CDR3, the DNA is TGTGCCAGCAGTTCCACCCGGGACAGGGGCAACGAGCAGTACTTC. Translated: CASSSTRDRGNEQYF.

The chain couples TRBV7-8 to TRBJ2-2, with 7 bases identical to TRBD1. Germline assignment: CDR1 SGHVS and CDR2 FQNEAQ. The CDR3 runs to 15 residues. V lost 1 base, J lost 6 bases, and 5 bases stayed unmatched. This chain's CDR3 is CASSLGQGVAGELFF. CDR3 DNA sequence: TGTGCCAGCAGCTTAGGACAGGGCGTCGCCGGGGAGCTGTTTTTT. The full variable domain, its missing parts supplied by reference TRBV7-8 and TRBJ2-2, is GAGVSQSPRYKVAKRGQDVALRCDPISGHVSLFWYQQALGQGPEFLTYFQNEAQLDKSGLPSDRFFAERPEGSVSTLKIQRTQQEDSAVYLCASSLGQGVAGELFFGEGSRLTVL.

This clone was counted a single time. The J gene is TRBJ1-1, the V gene TRBV19; 9 bases are a match to TRBD1. Germline CDR1 is LNHDA and CDR2 is SQIVND (reference sequence). V was clipped by 8 bases and J by 6 bases; unmatched bases: 7. This CDR3 is 13 amino acids long. The CDR3 DNA is TGTGCCAGTTTGGCAGGGACAGGGTCTGAAGCTTTCTTT. It codes for CASLAGTGSEAFF.

The V gene is TRBV19, the J gene TRBJ2-1; tentatively, D is TRBD2 (7 bases). CDR3 length equals 17 residues. The ends were cut back, 5 bases at V and 2 bases at J, with 19 bases in the middle. Germline V gene sequence: CDR1 LNHDA, CDR2 SQIVND (reference sequence). The CDR3 DNA reads as TGTGCCAGTAGTGCAGACCAGGGGCGGGAGCCCTACAATGAGCAGTTCTTC. This codes for CASSADQGREPYNEQFF.

This chain joins TRBV5-1 and TRBJ2-5; 8 bases align to TRBD1. The CDR3 loop spans 15 amino acids. V shed 4 bases and J 5 bases; nucleotides not matched to a gene: 10. In germline, CDR1 is SGHRS, CDR2 YFSETQ. The DNA of the CDR3 is TGCGCCAGCAGCCCGGACAGGGAGGTCTGGGAGACCCAGTACTTC. Its translation: CASSPDREVWETQYF.

The genes are TRBV5-4 and TRBJ1-2, with D unclear. The CDR3 consists of 17 residues. V was shortened by 1 base and J by 1 base, with 17 bases between the two germline ends. Germline assignment: CDR1 SGHNT and CDR2 YYREEE (reference sequence). The CDR3 sequence is CASSLPHSPVFNYGYTF. The CDR3 DNA sequence: TGTGCCAGCAGCTTGCCGCACAGCCCCGTTTTTAACTATGGCTACACCTTC.

The chain links TRBV7-9 to TRBJ1-2; the match to TRBD1 covers 9 bases. Germline V gives CDR1 SEHNR, CDR2 FQNEAQ (reference sequence). Unmatched junction bases numbered 12, after V lost 1 base and J lost 9 bases. The CDR3 has 16 amino acids. Here the CDR3 DNA reads TGTGCCAGCAGCTTAGAGGAAGGGACAGGGTATCGTAGCTACACCTTC. This codes for CASSLEEGTGYRSYTF.

The rearrangement uses TRBV5-4 and TRBJ2-3; TRBD2 matches 8 bases. Germline loops: CDR1 SGHNT, CDR2 YYREEE (reference sequence). With V trimmed by 5 bases and J by 2 bases, 7 bases remained unmatched. The CDR3 is 15 residues long. The CDR3 loop reads CASRRSGGPTDTQYF. CDR3 nucleotide sequence: TGTGCCAGCAGAAGGAGCGGGGGCCCCACAGATACGCAGTATTTT.

This chain uses TRBV7-2 with TRBJ1-5, with D possibly being TRBD1 (5 bases). V was trimmed by 5 bases and J by 7 bases, leaving 12 bases between them. The CDR3 has 13 amino acids. Per germline, CDR1 SGHTA and CDR2 FQGNSA. The CDR3 here is CASSLSGAQPQHF. The CDR3 bases are TGTGCCAGCAGCCTCAGTGGGGCCCAGCCCCAGCATTTT.

This chain uses TRBV5-1 with TRBJ2-5; 10 bases are shared with TRBD1. The V segment lost 4 bases and the J segment 4 bases; nucleotides outside the gene matches: 4. CDR1 SGHRS and CDR2 YFSETQ come from the germline V gene. The CDR3 contains 14 residues. The CDR3 region has the DNA TGCGCCAGCAGCCGATGGGACAGGGGAGAGACCCAGTACTTC. Its protein product is CASSRWDRGETQYF. The full variable domain, completed using reference TRBV5-1 and TRBJ2-5, is KAGVTQTPRYLIKTRGQQVTLSCSPISGHRSVSWYQQTPGQGLQFLFEYFSETQRNKGNFPGRFSGRQFSNSRSEMNVSTLELGDSALYLCASSRWDRGETQYFGPGTRLLVL.

The chain joins TRBV6-1 to TRBJ2-7; TRBD2 matches 9 bases. CDR1 and CDR2 (germline): MNHNS, SASEGT. There are 16 residues in the CDR3. V lost 1 base to trimming and J lost 7 bases; unmatched junction nucleotides: 11. CDR3 DNA sequence: TGTGCCAGCAGTGAAGATCCGGTAGCGGGAGCACGGGAGCAGTACTTC. Its protein product is CASSEDPVAGAREQYF.

The chain joins TRBV14 to TRBJ2-7; D might be TRBD2 (6 bases). From germline, CDR1 is SGHDN and CDR2 FVKESK. V was pared by 2 bases and J by 6 bases, with 11 bases between. The CDR3 totals 13 residues. In nucleotides, the CDR3 is TGTGCCAGCAGCCAATTTGGGACTTCCGAGCAGTACTTC. Protein: CASSQFGTSEQYF.

The chain combines TRBV7-6 with TRBJ2-5, with 9 positions matching TRBD1. This CDR3 spans 14 amino acids. The germline gives CDR1 SGHVS, CDR2 FNYEAQ. V was pared by 5 bases and J by 11 bases, with 12 bases of the junction left unmatched. The CDR3 loop reads CASSPGQGFRGQYF. As DNA, the CDR3 is TGTGCCAGCAGCCCGGGACAGGGATTTAGAGGGCAGTACTTC. Supplemented by reference TRBV7-6 and TRBJ2-5, the full variable domain reads GAGVSQSPRYKVTKRGQDVALRCDPISGHVSLYWYRQALGQGPEFLTYFNYEAQQDKSGLPNDRFSAERPEGSISTLTIQRTEQRDSAMYRCASSPGQGFRGQYFGPGTRLLVL.

This sequence joins TRBV11-2 and TRBJ1-2; D ambiguous. Germline lookup yields CDR1 SGHAT and CDR2 FQNNGV. The ends were cut back, 4 bases at V and 3 bases at J, with 18 bases in the middle. This CDR3 has 16 amino acids. The CDR3 reads CASSSTPQTDHYGYTF. The DNA of the CDR3 is TGTGCCAGCAGCTCCACCCCGCAAACAGACCACTATGGCTACACCTTC.